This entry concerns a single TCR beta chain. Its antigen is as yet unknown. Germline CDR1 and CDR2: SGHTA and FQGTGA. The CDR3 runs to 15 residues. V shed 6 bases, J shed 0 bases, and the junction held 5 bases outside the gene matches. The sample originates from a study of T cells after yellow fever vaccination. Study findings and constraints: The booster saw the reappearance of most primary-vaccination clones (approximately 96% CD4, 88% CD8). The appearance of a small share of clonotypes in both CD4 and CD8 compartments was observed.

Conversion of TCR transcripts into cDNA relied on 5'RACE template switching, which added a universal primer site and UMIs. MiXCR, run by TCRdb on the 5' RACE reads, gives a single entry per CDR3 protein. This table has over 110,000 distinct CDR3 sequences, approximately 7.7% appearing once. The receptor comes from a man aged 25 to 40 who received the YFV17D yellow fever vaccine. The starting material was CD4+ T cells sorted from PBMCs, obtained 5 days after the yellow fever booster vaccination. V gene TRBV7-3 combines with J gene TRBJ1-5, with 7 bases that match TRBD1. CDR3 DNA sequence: TGTGCCAGCAGTCGGGACAGCTATAGCAATCAGCCCCAGCATTTT. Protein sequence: CASSRDSYSNQPQHF.